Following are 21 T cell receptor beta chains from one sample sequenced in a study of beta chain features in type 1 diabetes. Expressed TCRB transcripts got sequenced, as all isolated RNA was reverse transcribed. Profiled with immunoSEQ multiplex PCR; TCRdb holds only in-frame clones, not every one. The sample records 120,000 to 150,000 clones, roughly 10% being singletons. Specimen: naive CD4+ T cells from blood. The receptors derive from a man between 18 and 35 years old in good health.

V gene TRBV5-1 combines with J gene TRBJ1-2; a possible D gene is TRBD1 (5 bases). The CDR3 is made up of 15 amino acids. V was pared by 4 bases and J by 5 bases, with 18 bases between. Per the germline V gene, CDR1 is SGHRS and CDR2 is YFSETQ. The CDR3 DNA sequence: TGCGCCAGCAGCCCCAGGGCCCAGCTAGGGTATGGCTACACCTTC. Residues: CASSPRAQLGYGYTF.

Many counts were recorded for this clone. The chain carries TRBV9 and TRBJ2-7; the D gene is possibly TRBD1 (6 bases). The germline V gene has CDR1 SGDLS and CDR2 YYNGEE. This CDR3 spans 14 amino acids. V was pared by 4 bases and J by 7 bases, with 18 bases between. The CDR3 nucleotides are TGTGCCAGCAGCCCAATGGGACAACCCCTAGAGCAGTACTTC. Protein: CASSPMGQPLEQYF.

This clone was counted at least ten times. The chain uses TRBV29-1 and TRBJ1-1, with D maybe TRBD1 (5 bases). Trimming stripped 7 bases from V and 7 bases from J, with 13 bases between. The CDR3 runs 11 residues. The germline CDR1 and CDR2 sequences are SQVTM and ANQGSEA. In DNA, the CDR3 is TGCAGCGCTCTGACAGTGATTGAAGCTTTCTTT. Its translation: CSALTVIEAFF. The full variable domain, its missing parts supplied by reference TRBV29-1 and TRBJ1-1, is SAVISQKPSRDICQRGTSLTIQCQVDSQVTMMFWYRQQPGQSLTLIATANQGSEATYESGFVIDKFPISRPNLTFSTLTVSNMSPEDSSIYLCSALTVIEAFFGQGTRLTVV.

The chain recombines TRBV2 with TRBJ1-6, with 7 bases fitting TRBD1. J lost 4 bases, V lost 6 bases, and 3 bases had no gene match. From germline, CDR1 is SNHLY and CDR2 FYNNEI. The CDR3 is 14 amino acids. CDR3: CASRGTAYNSPLHF. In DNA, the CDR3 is TGTGCCAGCAGGGGGACAGCTTATAATTCACCCCTCCACTTT.

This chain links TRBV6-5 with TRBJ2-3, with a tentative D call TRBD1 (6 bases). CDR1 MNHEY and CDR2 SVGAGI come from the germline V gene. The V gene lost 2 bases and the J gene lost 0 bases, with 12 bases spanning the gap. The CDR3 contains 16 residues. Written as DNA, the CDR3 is TGTGCCAGCAGTTACAGTAACAGGGCTAGCACAGATACGCAGTATTTT. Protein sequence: CASSYSNRASTDTQYF.

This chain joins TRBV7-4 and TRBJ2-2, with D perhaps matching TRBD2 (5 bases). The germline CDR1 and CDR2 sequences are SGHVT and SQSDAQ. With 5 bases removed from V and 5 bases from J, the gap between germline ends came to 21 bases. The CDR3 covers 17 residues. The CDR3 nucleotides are TGTGCCAGCAGCCCTCGAGAAGGGCGGGTAGGGACCGGGGAGCTGTTTTTT. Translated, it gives CASSPREGRVGTGELFF.

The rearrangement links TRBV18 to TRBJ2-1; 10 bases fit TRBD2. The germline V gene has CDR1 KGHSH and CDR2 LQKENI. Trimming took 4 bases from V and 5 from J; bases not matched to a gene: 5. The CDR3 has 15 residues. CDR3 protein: CASSRLAGDNNEQFF. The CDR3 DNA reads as TGTGCCAGCTCACGTCTAGCGGGGGATAACAATGAGCAGTTCTTC.

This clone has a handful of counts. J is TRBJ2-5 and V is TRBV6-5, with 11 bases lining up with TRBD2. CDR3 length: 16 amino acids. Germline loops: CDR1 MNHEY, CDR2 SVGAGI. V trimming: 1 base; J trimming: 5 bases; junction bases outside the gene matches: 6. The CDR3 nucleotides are TGTGCCAGCAGTTACTGGGCTAGCGGGGGGCAGGAGACCCAGTACTTC. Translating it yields CASSYWASGGQETQYF.

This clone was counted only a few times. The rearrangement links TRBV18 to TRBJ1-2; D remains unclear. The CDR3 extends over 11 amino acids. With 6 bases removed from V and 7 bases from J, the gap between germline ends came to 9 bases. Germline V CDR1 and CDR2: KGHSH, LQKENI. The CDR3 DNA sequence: TGTGCCAGCTCGGCGGATCTTGGCTACACCTTC. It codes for CASSADLGYTF.

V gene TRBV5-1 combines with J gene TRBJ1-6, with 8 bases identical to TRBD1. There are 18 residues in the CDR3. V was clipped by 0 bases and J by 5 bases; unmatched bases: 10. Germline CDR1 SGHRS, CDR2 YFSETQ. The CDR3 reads CASSLGASGTGDNSPLHF. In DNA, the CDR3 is TGCGCCAGCAGCTTGGGAGCTTCGGGGACAGGAGATAATTCACCCCTCCACTTT.

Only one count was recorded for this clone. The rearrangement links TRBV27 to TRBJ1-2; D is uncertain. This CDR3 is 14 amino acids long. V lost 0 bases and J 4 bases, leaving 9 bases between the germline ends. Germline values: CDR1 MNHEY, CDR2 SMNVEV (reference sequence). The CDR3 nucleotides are TGTGCCAGCAGTTTATCTTGGAGTAGCTATGGCTACACCTTC. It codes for CASSLSWSSYGYTF.

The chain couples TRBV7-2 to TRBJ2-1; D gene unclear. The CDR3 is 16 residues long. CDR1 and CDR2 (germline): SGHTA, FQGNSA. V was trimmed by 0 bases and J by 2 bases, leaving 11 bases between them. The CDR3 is CASSLARSPAYNEQFF. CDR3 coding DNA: TGTGCCAGCAGCTTAGCGCGATCCCCTGCCTACAATGAGCAGTTCTTC.

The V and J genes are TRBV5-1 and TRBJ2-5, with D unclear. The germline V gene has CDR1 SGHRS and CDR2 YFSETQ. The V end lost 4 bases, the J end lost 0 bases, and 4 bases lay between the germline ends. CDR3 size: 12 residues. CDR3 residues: CASSTHQETQYF. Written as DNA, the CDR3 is TGCGCCAGCAGCACTCACCAAGAGACCCAGTACTTC.

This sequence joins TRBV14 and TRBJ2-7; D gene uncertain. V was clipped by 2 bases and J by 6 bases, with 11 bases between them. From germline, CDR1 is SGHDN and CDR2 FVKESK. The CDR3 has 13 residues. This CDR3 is CASSQYRGSEQYF. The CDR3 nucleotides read TGTGCCAGCAGCCAATATAGAGGATCCGAGCAGTACTTC.

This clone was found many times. The CDR3 DNA sequence: TGCGCCAGCAGGCGCCGACAGGGCACAGATACGCAGTATTTT. Encoded protein: CASRRRQGTDTQYF. The chain carries TRBV23-1 and TRBJ2-3, with D maybe TRBD1 (6 bases). TRBV23-1 is an open reading frame whose function is uncertain. CDR3 length equals 14 residues. Trimming left V 6 bases short and J 1 base short, with 11 bases between.

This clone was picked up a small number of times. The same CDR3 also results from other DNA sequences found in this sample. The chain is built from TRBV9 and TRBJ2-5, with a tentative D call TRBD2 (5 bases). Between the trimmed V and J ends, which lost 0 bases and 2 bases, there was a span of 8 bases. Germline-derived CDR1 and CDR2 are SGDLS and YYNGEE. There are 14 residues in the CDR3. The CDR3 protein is CASSVGGLQETQYF. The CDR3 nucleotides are TGTGCCAGCAGCGTAGGAGGGCTACAAGAGACCCAGTACTTC.

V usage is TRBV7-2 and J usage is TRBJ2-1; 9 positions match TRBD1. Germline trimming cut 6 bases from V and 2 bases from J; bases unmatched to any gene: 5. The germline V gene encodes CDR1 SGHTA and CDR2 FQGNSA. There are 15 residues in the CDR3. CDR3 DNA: TGTGCCAGCAGTCTGACAGGGGGGACCTACAATGAGCAGTTCTTC. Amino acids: CASSLTGGTYNEQFF.

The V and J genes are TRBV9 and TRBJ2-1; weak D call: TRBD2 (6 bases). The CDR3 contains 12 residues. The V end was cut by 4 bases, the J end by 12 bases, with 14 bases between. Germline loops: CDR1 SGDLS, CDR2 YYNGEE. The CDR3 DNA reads TGTGCCAGCAGCCCCTACCGGGGGTGGCAGTTCTTC. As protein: CASSPYRGWQFF.

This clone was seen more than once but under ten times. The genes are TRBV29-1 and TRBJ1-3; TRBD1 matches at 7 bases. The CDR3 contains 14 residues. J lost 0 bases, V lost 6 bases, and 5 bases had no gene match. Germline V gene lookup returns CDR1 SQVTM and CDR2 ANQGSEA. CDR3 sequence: CSVAGQASGNTIYF. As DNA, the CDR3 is TGCAGCGTGGCAGGACAGGCCTCTGGAAACACCATATATTTT.

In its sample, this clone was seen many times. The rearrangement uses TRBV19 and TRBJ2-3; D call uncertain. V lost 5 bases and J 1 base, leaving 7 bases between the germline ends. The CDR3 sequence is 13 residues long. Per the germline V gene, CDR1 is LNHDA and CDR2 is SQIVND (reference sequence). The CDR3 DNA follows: TGTGCCAGTAGTCCGACACGCACAGATACGCAGTATTTT. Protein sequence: CASSPTRTDTQYF.

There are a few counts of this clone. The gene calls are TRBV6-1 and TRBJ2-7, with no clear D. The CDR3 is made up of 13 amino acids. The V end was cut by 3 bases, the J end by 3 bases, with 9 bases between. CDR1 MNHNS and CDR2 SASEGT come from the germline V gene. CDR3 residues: CASSERENYEQYF. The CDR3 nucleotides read TGTGCCAGCAGTGAGAGAGAGAACTACGAGCAGTACTTC.